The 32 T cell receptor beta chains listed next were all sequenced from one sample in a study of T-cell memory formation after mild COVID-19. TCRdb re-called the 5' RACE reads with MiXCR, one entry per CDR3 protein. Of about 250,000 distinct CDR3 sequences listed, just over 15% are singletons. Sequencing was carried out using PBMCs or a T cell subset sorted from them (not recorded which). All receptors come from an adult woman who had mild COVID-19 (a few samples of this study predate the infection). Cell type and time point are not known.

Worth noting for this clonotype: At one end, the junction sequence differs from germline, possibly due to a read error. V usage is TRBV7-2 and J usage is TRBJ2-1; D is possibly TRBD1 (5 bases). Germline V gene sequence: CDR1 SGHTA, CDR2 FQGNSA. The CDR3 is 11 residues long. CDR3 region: CASRLDRPQFF. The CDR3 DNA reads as TGTGCCAGCAGATTAGACAGACCGCAGTTCTTC. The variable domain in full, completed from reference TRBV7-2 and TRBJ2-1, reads GAGVSQSPSNKVTEKGKDVELRCDPISGHTALYWYRQSLGQGLEFLIYFQGNSAPDKSGLPSDRFSAERTGGSVSTLTIQRTQQEDSAVYLCASRLDRPQFFGPGTRLTVL.

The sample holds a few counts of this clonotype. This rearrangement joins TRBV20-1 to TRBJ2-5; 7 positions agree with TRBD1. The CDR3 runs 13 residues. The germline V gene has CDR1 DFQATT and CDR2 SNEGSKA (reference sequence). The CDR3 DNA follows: TGCAGCGAAGAAGGGACAGCCCAAGAGACCCAGTACTTC. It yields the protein CSEEGTAQETQYF.

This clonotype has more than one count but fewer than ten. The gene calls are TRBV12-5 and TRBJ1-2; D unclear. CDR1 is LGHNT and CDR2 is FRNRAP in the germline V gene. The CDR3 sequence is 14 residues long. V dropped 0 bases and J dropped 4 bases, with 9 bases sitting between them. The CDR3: CASGLVGHVYGYTF. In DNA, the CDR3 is TGTGCTAGTGGTTTGGTAGGGCACGTCTATGGCTACACCTTC.

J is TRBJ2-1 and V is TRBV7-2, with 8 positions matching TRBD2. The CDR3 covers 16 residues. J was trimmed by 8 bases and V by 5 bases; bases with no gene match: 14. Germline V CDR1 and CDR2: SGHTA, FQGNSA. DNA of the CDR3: TGTGCCAGCAGCCCCACGATGACGGGGGGGCGGGATGAGCAGTTCTTC. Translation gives CASSPTMTGGRDEQFF.

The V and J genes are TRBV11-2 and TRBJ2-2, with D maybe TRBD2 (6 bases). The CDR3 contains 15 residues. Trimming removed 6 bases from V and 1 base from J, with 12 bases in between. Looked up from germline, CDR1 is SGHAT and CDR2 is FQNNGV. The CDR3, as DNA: TGTGCCAGCAGTTTGGGACTCCTGAACACCGGGGAGCTGTTTTTT. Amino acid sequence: CASSLGLLNTGELFF.

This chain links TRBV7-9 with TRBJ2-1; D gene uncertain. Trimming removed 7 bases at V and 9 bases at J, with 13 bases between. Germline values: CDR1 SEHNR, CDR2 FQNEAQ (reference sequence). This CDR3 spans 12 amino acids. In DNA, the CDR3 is TGTGCCAGCAAGTACCGGAGCCTTGAGCAGTTCTTC. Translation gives CASKYRSLEQFF.

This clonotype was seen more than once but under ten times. In DNA form, the CDR3 reads TGTGCCAGCGGTCGGGGGGCGGGAGAAGAGACCCAGTACTTC. The encoded protein is CASGRGAGEETQYF. This chain joins TRBV6-5 and TRBJ2-5; D possibly corresponds to TRBD2 (7 bases). This CDR3 is 14 amino acids long. The V and J ends lost 8 bases and 3 bases respectively, with 16 bases between them. Germline V gene data show CDR1 as MNHEY and CDR2 as SVGAGI.

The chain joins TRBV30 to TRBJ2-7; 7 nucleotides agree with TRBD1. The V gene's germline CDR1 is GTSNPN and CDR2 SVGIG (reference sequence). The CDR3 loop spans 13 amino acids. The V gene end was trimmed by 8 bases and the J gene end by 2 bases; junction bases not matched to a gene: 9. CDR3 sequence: CAERRQGTYEQYF. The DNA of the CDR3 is TGTGCCGAAAGAAGACAGGGTACCTACGAGCAGTACTTC.

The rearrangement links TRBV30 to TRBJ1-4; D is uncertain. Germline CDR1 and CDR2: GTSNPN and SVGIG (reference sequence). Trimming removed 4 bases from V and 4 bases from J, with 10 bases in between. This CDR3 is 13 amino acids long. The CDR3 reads CAWTRGLNEKLFF. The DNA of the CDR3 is TGTGCCTGGACCCGAGGGCTTAATGAAAAACTGTTTTTT.

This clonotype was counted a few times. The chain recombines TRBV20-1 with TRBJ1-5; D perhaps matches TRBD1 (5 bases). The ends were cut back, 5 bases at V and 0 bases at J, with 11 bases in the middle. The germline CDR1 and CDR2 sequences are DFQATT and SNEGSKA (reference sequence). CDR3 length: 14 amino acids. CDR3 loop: CSASDSYSNQPQHF. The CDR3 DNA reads TGCAGTGCTTCCGACAGTTATAGCAATCAGCCCCAGCATTTT.

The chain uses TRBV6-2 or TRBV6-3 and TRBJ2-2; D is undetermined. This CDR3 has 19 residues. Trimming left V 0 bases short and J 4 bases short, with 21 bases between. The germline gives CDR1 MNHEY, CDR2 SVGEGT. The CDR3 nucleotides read TGTGCCAGCAGTTACTCTGGTCAAGTCGTTGGTATTGGCACCGGGGAGCTGTTTTTT. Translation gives CASSYSGQVVGIGTGELFF.

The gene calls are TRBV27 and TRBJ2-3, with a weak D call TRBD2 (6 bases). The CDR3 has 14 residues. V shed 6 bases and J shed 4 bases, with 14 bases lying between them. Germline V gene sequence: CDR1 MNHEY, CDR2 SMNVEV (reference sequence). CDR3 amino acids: CASREGFNADTQYF. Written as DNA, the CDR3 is TGTGCCAGCAGGGAGGGGTTTAACGCAGATACGCAGTATTTT.

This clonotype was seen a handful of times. The CDR3 bases are TGTGCCAGCACCAGACAGGGGGCGAGATACTACGAGCAGTACTTC. Encoded protein: CASTRQGARYYEQYF. The chain employs TRBV12-3 or TRBV12-4 and TRBJ2-7; the match to TRBD1 covers 10 bases. The junction had 9 bases not matched to a gene; V was cut back by 7 bases and J by 3 bases. The CDR3 extends over 15 amino acids.

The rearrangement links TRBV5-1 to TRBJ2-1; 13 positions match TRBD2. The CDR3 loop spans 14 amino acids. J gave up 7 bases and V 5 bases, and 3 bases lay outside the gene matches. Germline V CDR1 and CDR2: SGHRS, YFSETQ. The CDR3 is CASSLTSGRNEQFF. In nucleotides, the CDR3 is TGCGCCAGCAGTTTGACTAGCGGGAGGAATGAGCAGTTCTTC.

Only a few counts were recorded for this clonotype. The chain's CDR3 is CAWRRAGTPAGYGYTF. The CDR3 DNA sequence: TGTGCCTGGAGGAGAGCCGGGACACCCGCCGGCTATGGCTACACCTTC. V usage is TRBV30 and J usage is TRBJ1-2; TRBD1 might be the D (6 bases). The CDR3 has 16 residues. From germline, CDR1 is GTSNPN and CDR2 SVGIG (reference sequence). Trimming took 3 bases from V and 4 from J, leaving 21 bases between them.

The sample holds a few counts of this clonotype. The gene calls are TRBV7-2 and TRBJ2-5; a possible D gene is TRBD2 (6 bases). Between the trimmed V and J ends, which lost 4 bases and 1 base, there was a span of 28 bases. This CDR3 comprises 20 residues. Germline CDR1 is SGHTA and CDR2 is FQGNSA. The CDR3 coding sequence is TGTGCCAGCAGCTCCTGGATGGGACTCGGGGGTGGCGGGCCCCAAGAGACCCAGTACTTC. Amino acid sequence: CASSSWMGLGGGGPQETQYF.

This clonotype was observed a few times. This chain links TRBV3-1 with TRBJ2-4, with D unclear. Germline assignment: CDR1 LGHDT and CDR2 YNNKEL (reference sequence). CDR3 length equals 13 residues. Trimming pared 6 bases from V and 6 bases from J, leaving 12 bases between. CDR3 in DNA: TGTGCCAGCAGTTTGCTTTTGGGAAACATTCAGTACTTC. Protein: CASSLLLGNIQYF. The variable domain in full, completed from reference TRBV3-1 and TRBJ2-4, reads DTAVSQTPKYLVTQMGNDKSIKCEQNLGHDTMYWYKQDSKKFLKIMFSYNNKELIINETVPNRFSPKSPDKAHLNLHINSLELGDSAVYFCASSLLLGNIQYFGAGTRLSVL.

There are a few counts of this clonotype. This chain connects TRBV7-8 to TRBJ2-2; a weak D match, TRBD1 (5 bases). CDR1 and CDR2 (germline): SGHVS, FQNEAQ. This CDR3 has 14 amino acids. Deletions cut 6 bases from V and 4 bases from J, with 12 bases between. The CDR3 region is CASRAGFGTGELFF. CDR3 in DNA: TGTGCCAGCAGGGCAGGGTTTGGCACCGGGGAGCTGTTTTTT. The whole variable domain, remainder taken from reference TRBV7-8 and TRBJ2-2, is GAGVSQSPRYKVAKRGQDVALRCDPISGHVSLFWYQQALGQGPEFLTYFQNEAQLDKSGLPSDRFFAERPEGSVSTLKIQRTQQEDSAVYLCASRAGFGTGELFFGEGSRLTVL.

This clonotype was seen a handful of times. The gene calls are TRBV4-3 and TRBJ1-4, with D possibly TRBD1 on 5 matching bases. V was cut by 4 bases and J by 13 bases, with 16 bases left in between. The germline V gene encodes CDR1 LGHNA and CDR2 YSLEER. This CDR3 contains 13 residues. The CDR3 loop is CASSPSGTFPLFF. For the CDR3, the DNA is TGCGCCAGCAGCCCATCCGGGACCTTTCCACTGTTTTTT.

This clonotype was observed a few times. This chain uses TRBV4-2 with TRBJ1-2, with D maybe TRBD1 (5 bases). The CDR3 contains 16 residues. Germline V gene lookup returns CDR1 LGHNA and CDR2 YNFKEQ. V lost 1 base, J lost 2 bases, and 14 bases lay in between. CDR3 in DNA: TGTGCCAGCAGCCAAGCGGGGGGTGGACGGAACTATGGCTACACCTTC. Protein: CASSQAGGGRNYGYTF.

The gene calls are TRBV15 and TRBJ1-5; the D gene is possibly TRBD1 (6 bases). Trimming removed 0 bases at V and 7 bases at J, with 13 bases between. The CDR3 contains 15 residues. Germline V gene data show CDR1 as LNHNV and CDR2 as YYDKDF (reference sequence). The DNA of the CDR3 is TGTGCCACCAGCAGAGATTTGGAGGGGGGACAGCCCCAGCATTTT. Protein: CATSRDLEGGQPQHF.

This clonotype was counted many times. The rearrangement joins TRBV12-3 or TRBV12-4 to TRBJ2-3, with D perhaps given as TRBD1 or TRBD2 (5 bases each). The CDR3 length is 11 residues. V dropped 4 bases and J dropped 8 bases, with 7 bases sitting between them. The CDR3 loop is CASSSRGTQYF. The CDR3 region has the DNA TGTGCCAGCAGTTCGAGGGGTACGCAGTATTTT.

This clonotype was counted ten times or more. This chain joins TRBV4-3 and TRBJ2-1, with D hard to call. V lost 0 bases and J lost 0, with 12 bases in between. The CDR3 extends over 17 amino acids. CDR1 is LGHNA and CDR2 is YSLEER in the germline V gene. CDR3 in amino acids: CASSQDASKSSYNEQFF. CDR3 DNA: TGCGCCAGCAGCCAAGACGCCTCCAAGAGCTCCTACAATGAGCAGTTCTTC.

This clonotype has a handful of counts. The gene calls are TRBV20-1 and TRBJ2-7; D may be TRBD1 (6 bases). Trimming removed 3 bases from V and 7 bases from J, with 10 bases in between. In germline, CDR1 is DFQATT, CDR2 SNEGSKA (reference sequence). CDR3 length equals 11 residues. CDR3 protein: CSARGHAEQYF. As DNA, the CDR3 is TGCAGTGCTAGGGGACACGCAGAGCAGTACTTC.

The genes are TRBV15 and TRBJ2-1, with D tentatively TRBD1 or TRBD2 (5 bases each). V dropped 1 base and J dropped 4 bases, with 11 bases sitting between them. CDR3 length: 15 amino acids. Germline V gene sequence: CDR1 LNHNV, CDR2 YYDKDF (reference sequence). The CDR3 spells CATSRGKGTYNEQFF. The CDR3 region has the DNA TGTGCCACCAGCAGAGGAAAGGGGACGTACAATGAGCAGTTCTTC.

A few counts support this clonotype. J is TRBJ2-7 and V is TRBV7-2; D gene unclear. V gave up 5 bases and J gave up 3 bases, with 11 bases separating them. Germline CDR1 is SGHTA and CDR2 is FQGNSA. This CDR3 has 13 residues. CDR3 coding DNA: TGTGCCAGCAGCCCCCGACCCTACTACGAGCAGTACTTC. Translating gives CASSPRPYYEQYF. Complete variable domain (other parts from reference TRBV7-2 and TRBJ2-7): GAGVSQSPSNKVTEKGKDVELRCDPISGHTALYWYRQSLGQGLEFLIYFQGNSAPDKSGLPSDRFSAERTGGSVSTLTIQRTQQEDSAVYLCASSPRPYYEQYFGPGTRLTVT.

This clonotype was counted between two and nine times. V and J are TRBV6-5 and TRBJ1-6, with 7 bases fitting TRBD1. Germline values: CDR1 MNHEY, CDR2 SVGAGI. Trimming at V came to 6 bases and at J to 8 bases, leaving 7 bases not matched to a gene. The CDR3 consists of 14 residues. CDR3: CASRGGQLYSPLHF. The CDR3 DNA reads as TGTGCCAGCAGGGGGGGACAGCTTTATTCACCCCTCCACTTT.

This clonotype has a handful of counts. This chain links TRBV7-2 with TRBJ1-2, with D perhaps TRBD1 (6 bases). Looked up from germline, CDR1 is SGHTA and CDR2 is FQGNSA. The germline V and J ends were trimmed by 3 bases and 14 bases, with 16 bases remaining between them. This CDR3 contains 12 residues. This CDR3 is CASSFPKVRGTF. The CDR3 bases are TGTGCCAGCAGCTTCCCAAAAGTCAGGGGAACCTTC.

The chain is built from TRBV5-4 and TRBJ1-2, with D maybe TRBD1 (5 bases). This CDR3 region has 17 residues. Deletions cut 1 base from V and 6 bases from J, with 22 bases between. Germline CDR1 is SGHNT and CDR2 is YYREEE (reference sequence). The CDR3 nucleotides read TGTGCCAGCAGCTTGTCCGGTTCACTTAGAGGGGCGCATGGCTACACCTTC. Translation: CASSLSGSLRGAHGYTF.

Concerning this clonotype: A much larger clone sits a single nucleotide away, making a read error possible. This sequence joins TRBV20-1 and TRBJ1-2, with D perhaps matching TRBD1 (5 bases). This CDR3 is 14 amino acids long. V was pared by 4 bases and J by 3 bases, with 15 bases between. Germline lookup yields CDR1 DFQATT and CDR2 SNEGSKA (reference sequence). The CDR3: CSATTGRGDYGYTF. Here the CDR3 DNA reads TGCAGTGCTACTACCGGGAGGGGAGACTATGGCTACACCTTC.

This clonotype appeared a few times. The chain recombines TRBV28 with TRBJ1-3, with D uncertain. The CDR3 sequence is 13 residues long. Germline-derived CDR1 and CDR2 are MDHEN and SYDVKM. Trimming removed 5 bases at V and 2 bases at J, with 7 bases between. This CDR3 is CASSPWTGNTIYF. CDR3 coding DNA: TGTGCCAGCAGTCCATGGACTGGAAACACCATATATTTT. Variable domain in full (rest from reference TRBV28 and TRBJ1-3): DVKVTQSSRYLVKRTGEKVFLECVQDMDHENMFWYRQDPGLGLRLIYFSYDVKMKEKGDIPEGYSVSREKKERFSLILESASTNQTSMYLCASSPWTGNTIYFGEGSWLTVV.

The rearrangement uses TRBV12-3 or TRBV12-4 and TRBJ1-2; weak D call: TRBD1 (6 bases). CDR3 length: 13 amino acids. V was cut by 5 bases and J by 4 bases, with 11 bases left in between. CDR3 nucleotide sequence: TGTGCCAGCAGTAAGGGGGGTCTCTATGGCTACACCTTC. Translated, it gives CASSKGGLYGYTF.